There are a few counts of the clone carrying this TCR beta chain. Source study methods: For nucleated cells, counts were estimated from reference gene primer amplification. Measured with immunoSEQ multiplex PCR; TCRdb has only the in-frame clones, and not every one. V, J and clone size are taken as reported in that table, and D and trimming were inferred from the DNA itself. Of more than 200,000 clones listed, 80% to 90% are singletons. The participants were between about 18 and 90 years old and came from some 25 US areas. Trimming pared 2 bases from V and 2 bases from J, leaving 10 bases between. The CDR3 covers 14 residues. Germline V gives CDR1 SGHKS, CDR2 YYEKEE (reference sequence). This specimen belongs to a study of blood T cell repertoires in COVID-19.

The chain is built from TRBV5-5 and TRBJ1-2; D is uncertain. The source is a young woman who had been exposed to COVID-19. The specimen was PBMCs or T cells enriched from blood (not recorded which). As DNA, the CDR3 is TGTGCCAGCAGCTTATACCCAAGCAACTATGGCTACACCTTC. It is translated as CASSLYPSNYGYTF.